The rows below give T cell receptor beta chains drawn from one sample of a study of shared clonotypes between healthy human individuals. Sequenced by immunoSEQ multiplex PCR; TCRdb stores in-frame clones only, minus some. The sample records a few million clones, just over 90% being singletons. Sequencing used naive CD4+ T cells sorted from blood. All receptors derive from a man aged 18 to 30 in good health. CDR3s include the opening cysteine and the closing phenylalanine or tryptophan. D genes are given only for firm matches. Clone size is shown for a subset of rows, as once, few, many or a class of expanded clone.

j_call d_call clone_size v_call cdr3_aa cdr3_nt
TRBJ1-3 . . TRBV7-9 CASSLPGPLGGNTIYF TGTGCCAGCAGCCTACCAGGGCCCCTCGGAGGAAACACCATATATTTT
TRBJ1-2 . . TRBV19 CASSIDGTRPFYGYTF TGTGCCAGTAGTATAGATGGAACGCGCCCTTTCTATGGCTACACCTTC
TRBJ1-4 TRBD1 . TRBV7-9 CASSYGQGGDEKLFF TGTGCCAGTAGCTATGGACAGGGTGGGGATGAAAAACTGTTTTTT
TRBJ1-6 . . TRBV7-3 CASSPGTGRNSPLHF TGTGCCAGCAGCCCCGGAACGGGACGGAATTCACCCCTCCACTTT
TRBJ1-2 . once TRBV5-1 CASSDRTDNYGYTF TGCGCCAGCAGCGACAGGACGGATAACTATGGCTACACCTTC
TRBJ1-1 . . TRBV5-1 CASSLGAGLEAFF TGCGCCAGCAGCTTGGGAGCCGGGCTCGAAGCTTTCTTT
TRBJ2-7 . . TRBV6-1 CASSRDLLAYEQYF TGTGCCAGCAGCCGGGACCTCCTTGCCTACGAGCAGTACTTC
TRBJ1-4 . . TRBV11-2 CASSLGAGNEKLFF TGTGCCAGCAGCTTGGGGGCGGGTAATGAAAAACTGTTTTTT
TRBJ2-2 . . TRBV5-1 CASSLAQANTGELFF TGCGCCAGCAGCTTGGCACAGGCAAACACCGGGGAGCTGTTTTTT
TRBJ2-5 . . TRBV7-8 CASSTGLQETQYF TGTGCCAGCAGCACGGGGCTTCAAGAGACCCAGTACTTC
TRBJ2-1 . . TRBV11-2 CASSLDEGYNEQFF TGTGCCAGCAGCTTAGACGAAGGCTACAATGAGCAGTTCTTC
TRBJ2-7 . . TRBV27 CASSWLAGSYEQYF TGTGCCAGCAGCTGGTTGGCGGGTTCCTACGAGCAGTACTTC
TRBJ1-4 . . TRBV19 CASSTKGSPNEKLFF TGTGCCAGTAGTACCAAGGGTTCTCCTAATGAAAAACTGTTTTTT
TRBJ2-1 . . TRBV18 CASSQTPGIRTHNEQFF TGTGCCAGCTCTCAAACGCCCGGCATACGGACCCACAATGAGCAGTTCTTC
TRBJ1-1 . . TRBV2 CASSPVGREAFF TGTGCCAGCAGTCCGGTCGGGCGTGAAGCTTTCTTT
TRBJ2-2 . . TRBV5-1 CASSLESATGELFF TGCGCCAGCAGCTTGGAATCGGCCACCGGGGAGCTGTTTTTT
TRBJ1-4 . . TRBV2 CASRTDFQEKLFF TGTGCCAGCAGAACGGATTTTCAAGAAAAACTGTTTTTT
TRBJ2-5 . once TRBV7-9 CASSPTGETQYF TGTGCCAGCAGCCCAACGGGAGAGACCCAGTACTTC
TRBJ2-5 TRBD2 . TRBV10-3 CAHGSGGEETQYF TGTGCCCACGGGTCGGGGGGAGAAGAGACCCAGTACTTC
TRBJ1-2 . once TRBV4-1 CASSQEGAGDGGYTF TGCGCCAGCAGCCAAGAGGGGGCAGGGGATGGCGGCTACACCTTC
TRBJ1-1 TRBD1 once TRBV5-4 CASSLFRGTGPFDTEAFF TGTGCCAGCAGCTTGTTTCGAGGGACAGGGCCTTTTGACACTGAAGCTTTCTTT
TRBJ2-7 . . TRBV4-1 CASSQVGTRRFYEQYF TGCGCCAGCAGCCAAGTAGGTACTAGGCGGTTCTACGAGCAGTACTTC
TRBJ2-7 TRBD1 . TRBV6-1 CATTDRGASEQYF TGTGCCACCACCGACAGGGGAGCAAGCGAGCAGTACTTC
TRBJ2-3 . . TRBV30 CAWGAGSKGDTQYF TGTGCCTGGGGCGCGGGATCCAAGGGGGATACGCAGTATTTT
TRBJ2-7 . . TRBV5-5 CASSLGGGAINGQYF TGTGCCAGCAGCTTGGGAGGAGGGGCCATTAATGGGCAGTACTTC
TRBJ2-3 . . TRBV11-2 CASTDQTGSSDTQYF TGTGCCAGCACCGACCAGACGGGGTCTTCAGATACGCAGTATTTT
TRBJ1-5 . . TRBV10-3 CAISEGAGYGQPQHF TGTGCCATCAGTGAGGGGGCTGGGTACGGTCAGCCCCAGCATTTT
TRBJ2-2 . . TRBV5-4 CASSLAAIGVTTGELFF TGTGCCAGCAGCTTGGCCGCGATAGGAGTAACCACCGGGGAGCTGTTTTTT
TRBJ2-2 . . TRBV30 CARGVEGQIPGELFF TGTGCCCGAGGAGTTGAAGGACAGATCCCCGGGGAGCTGTTTTTT
TRBJ1-4 TRBD1 . TRBV6-5 CASRSGGVGNEKLFF TGTGCCAGCCGGTCAGGGGGTGTCGGGAATGAAAAACTGTTTTTT
TRBJ2-3 TRBD1 once TRBV19 CASSIVTGGLTDTQYF TGTGCCAGTAGTATAGTGACAGGGGGCCTCACAGATACGCAGTATTTT
TRBJ2-3 . . TRBV7-2 CASSLGSPDTQYF TGTGCCAGCAGCTTAGGTAGCCCAGATACGCAGTATTTT
TRBJ2-7 . . TRBV7-2 CASSLLWGDEQYF TGTGCCAGCAGCTTACTATGGGGCGACGAGCAGTACTTC
TRBJ2-7 TRBD2 . TRBV28 CASSLSGGKYEQYF TGTGCCAGCAGTTTAAGCGGGGGAAAATACGAGCAGTACTTC
TRBJ2-7 TRBD2 . TRBV9 CASSEEAGVPYEQYF TGTGCCAGCAGCGAAGAGGCGGGGGTCCCCTACGAGCAGTACTTC
TRBJ2-2 . . TRBV28 CASSFSPGRSTGELFF TGTGCCAGCAGTTTTTCCCCGGGACGCTCTACCGGGGAGCTGTTTTTT
TRBJ1-5 . . TRBV6-1 CASSEWGGMAMGNQPQHF TGTGCCAGCAGTGAATGGGGCGGGATGGCAATGGGTAATCAGCCCCAGCATTTT
TRBJ2-3 TRBD2 . TRBV2 CASRGLAGDGSTDTQYF TGTGCCAGCAGAGGACTAGCGGGGGACGGCAGCACAGATACGCAGTATTTT
TRBJ2-2 TRBD2 . TRBV9 CASSLRPAGGGTGELFF TGTGCCAGCAGCCTCCGCCCAGCGGGGGGTGGGACCGGGGAGCTGTTTTTT
TRBJ1-1 . . TRBV4-3 CASSQTRGFMNTEAFF TGCGCCAGCAGCCAAACAAGGGGTTTTATGAACACTGAAGCTTTCTTT